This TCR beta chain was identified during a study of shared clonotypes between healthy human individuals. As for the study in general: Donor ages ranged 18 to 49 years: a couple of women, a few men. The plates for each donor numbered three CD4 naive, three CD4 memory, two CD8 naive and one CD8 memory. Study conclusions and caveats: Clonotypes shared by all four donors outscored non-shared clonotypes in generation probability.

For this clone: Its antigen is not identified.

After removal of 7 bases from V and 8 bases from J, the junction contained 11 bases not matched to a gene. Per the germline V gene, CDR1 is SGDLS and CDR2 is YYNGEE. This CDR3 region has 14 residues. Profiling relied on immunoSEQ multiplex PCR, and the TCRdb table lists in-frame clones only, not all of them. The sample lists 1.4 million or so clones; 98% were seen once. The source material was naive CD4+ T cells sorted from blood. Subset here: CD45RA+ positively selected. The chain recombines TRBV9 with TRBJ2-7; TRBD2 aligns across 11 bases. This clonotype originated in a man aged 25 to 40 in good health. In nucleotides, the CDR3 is TGTGCCAGCCAAGGGGTTGGGACTAGCGGACAGCAGTACTTC. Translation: CASQGVGTSGQQYF. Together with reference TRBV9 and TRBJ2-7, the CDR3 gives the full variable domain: DSGVTQTPKHLITATGQRVTLRCSPRSGDLSVYWYQQSLDQGLQFLIQYYNGEERAKGNILERFSAQQFPDLHSELNLSSLELGDSALYFCASQGVGTSGQQYFGPGTRLTVT.